One and the same sample provided the 9 T cell receptor beta chains below, sequenced in a study of cytotoxic CD8 clonotypes in ibrutinib-treated CLL. Some clones are missing from TCRdb's copy, which holds only in-frame ones; the method was immunoSEQ multiplex PCR. Of 300,000 to 400,000 clones listed, under 70% are singletons. Source: PBMCs, taken after 36 months of ibrutinib treatment. All receptors derive from a human donor with chronic lymphocytic leukemia.

This clone was observed a few times. This chain connects TRBV6-1 to TRBJ2-7, with D maybe TRBD2 (5 bases). Germline CDR1 MNHNS, CDR2 SASEGT. Trimming removed 1 base from V and 2 bases from J, with 9 bases in between. CDR3 length: 14 residues. CDR3 in amino acids: CASSEERRTYEQYF. The DNA for the CDR3 is TGTGCCAGCAGTGAAGAGCGGAGAACCTACGAGCAGTACTTC.

The J gene is TRBJ1-4, the V gene TRBV27, with D unclear. The CDR3 loop spans 15 amino acids. Per the germline V gene, CDR1 is MNHEY and CDR2 is SMNVEV (reference sequence). V shed 5 bases and J shed 5 bases, with 15 bases lying between them. CDR3 protein: CASSPLLYRNEKLFF. CDR3 in DNA: TGTGCCAGCAGTCCCCTGTTATACCGAAATGAAAAACTGTTTTTT.

The V call is TRBV28, the J call TRBJ1-2, with D maybe TRBD1 (6 bases). V was clipped by 8 bases and J by 7 bases, with 14 bases between them. CDR3 length: 12 amino acids. Germline CDR1 reads MDHEN; CDR2 reads SYDVKM. CDR3 nucleotides: TGTGCCAGCGAACGGACAGTAGCTGGCTACACCTTC. Translation: CASERTVAGYTF.

The genes are TRBV7-9 and TRBJ1-2; D gene uncertain. This CDR3 is built from 17 residues. Trimming stripped 0 bases from V and 4 bases from J, with 18 bases between. The germline V gene has CDR1 SEHNR and CDR2 FQNEAQ (reference sequence). CDR3 protein: CASSLAGQEGNFYGYTF. DNA of the CDR3: TGTGCCAGCAGCTTAGCGGGTCAGGAGGGAAACTTCTATGGCTACACCTTC.

In this sample, this clone turned up a few times. The chain uses TRBV5-4 and TRBJ2-2, with D hard to call. The CDR3 is made up of 15 amino acids. Per the germline V gene, CDR1 is SGHNT and CDR2 is YYREEE (reference sequence). V lost 1 base to trimming and J lost 4 bases, with 11 bases between them. The chain's CDR3 is CASSLYLVGTGELFF. The CDR3 DNA is TGTGCCAGCAGCTTGTATCTAGTTGGCACCGGGGAGCTGTTTTTT.

J is TRBJ2-5 and V is TRBV6-1, with 7 nucleotides matching TRBD1. This CDR3 has 12 amino acids. Germline lookup yields CDR1 MNHNS and CDR2 SASEGT. J gave up 9 bases and V 6 bases, and 7 bases lay outside the gene matches. The chain's CDR3 is CASRRTGQAQYF. The CDR3 coding sequence is TGTGCCAGCAGAAGGACAGGCCAGGCCCAGTACTTC.

The chain uses TRBV9 and TRBJ1-1; D may be TRBD1 (5 bases). Trimming cost V 0 bases and J 10 bases, with 31 bases left between them. The CDR3 loop spans 19 amino acids. CDR1 SGDLS and CDR2 YYNGEE come from the germline V gene. This CDR3 reads CASSVATVVGQGLRLGAFF. CDR3 sequence (DNA): TGTGCCAGCAGCGTAGCTACGGTGGTGGGGCAGGGCTTACGGTTGGGAGCTTTCTTT.

This chain uses TRBV19 with TRBJ2-1; 9 positions match TRBD1. V dropped 7 bases and J dropped 2; count of bases not matched to a gene: 3. This CDR3 has 14 amino acids. Germline-derived CDR1 and CDR2 are LNHDA and SQIVND (reference sequence). The CDR3 coding sequence is TGTGCCAGTACGGACAGGGGTACCTACAATGAGCAGTTCTTC. This translates into CASTDRGTYNEQFF.

The rearrangement uses TRBV5-4 and TRBJ1-2, with TRBD1 matching 12 bases. The CDR3 sequence is 17 residues long. V trimming: 4 bases; J trimming: 4 bases; junction bases outside the gene matches: 11. Germline V CDR1 and CDR2: SGHNT, YYREEE (reference sequence). CDR3 DNA sequence: TGTGCCAGCAGCCACCGGGACAGGGGGCTCTTCAGCTATGGCTACACCTTC. Protein sequence: CASSHRDRGLFSYGYTF.